The entry below gives a single T cell receptor (beta chain) sequence along with its context. Its antigen target is currently unknown. This record belongs to a study of cytomegalovirus exposure and HLA in healthy donors (dated by TCRdb to 2016 to 2017). Notes on the research overall: An earlier analysis of approximately 550 of the donors reported approximately 290 Gb of sequence data and about 100 million unique TCR beta sequences from some 180 million T cells. Approximately 310 gigabases of sequencing data and tens of millions of unique TCR sequences were included in an early release covering 550 to 650 HLA-typed donors. Of the approximately 400 genotyped donors, 65% to 90% fell in the genetic ancestry cluster associated with self-reported Caucasian donors. The study was designed to test whether signatures of past pathogen exposure could be identified by cataloging public T cell receptors. The T cell repertoires of 700 or so subjects were profiled by immunosequencing and related to cytomegalovirus serostatus. Besides the first cohort of roughly 660 subjects, a separate validation cohort made up of 120 different subjects was used. High-throughput TCR immunosequencing, statistical association of individual TCRs with disease status, and machine learning were combined to predict cytomegalovirus infection status. In a later analysis, previously published TCR beta repertoires from 550 to 700 donors were re-analyzed and high-resolution HLA genotyping was added so that TCR occurrence patterns could be studied. In the later analysis, no new phenotypic data were used to find candidate immune exposures; instead, reliance was placed on TCR beta sequences and their occurrence across donors. In an earlier analysis of several hundred of the donors, high-throughput TCR beta sequencing was used to judge whether each TCR beta V gene segment behaved as functional or pseudogenic. Donor age, sex, ethnicity and CMV serostatus were compiled alongside the repertoire data. A later genetic analysis used genome-wide SNP genotypes for about 65% of the 666 donors, treating that subset as a discovery cohort. Every discovery cohort repertoire had been produced on one sequencing platform. Class I and class II HLA loci were covered by the typing at four-digit resolution. The number of donors typed differed by locus, with about 620-630 for A, B, C, DRB1 and DQB1, around 560 for DQA1, some 570 for DPA1, and around 450 for DPB1. Five DR-DQ haplotypes were treated as single units for association and clustering because of strong linkage in the cohort. On average, 235,054 unique TCR beta nucleotide sequences were sequenced per donor among some 420 genotyped donors of the cohort, with roughly 20% of those sequences being non-productive.

The CDR3, cysteine through phenylalanine, is 18 amino acids long. Only the CDR3 DNA is retained, 54 bases long and in frame from the first base. Looking up the germline V gene yields CDR1 ENHRY and CDR2 SYGVKD. The V end gives up 6 bases and the J end 5 bases, leaving 14 bases in the junction not matched to a gene. The cohort comprised some 730 healthy bone marrow donors. All cohort members were sampled while nominally healthy, although unrecorded immune exposures were likely present. The donor tested CMV seronegative and was one of the 352 seronegative cohort members. Every donor gave a peripheral blood sample, and the peripheral blood mononuclear cells from that sample were used for TCR beta sequencing. The Qiagen DNeasy Blood Extraction Kit was used to extract genomic DNA from the blood cell samples. The paper's findings and limits, for the study overall: A cluster of highly shared sequence variants was judged likely to be a technical artifact of the sequencing pipeline. A later analysis found that HLA-associated TCR beta chains were more clonally expanded and had lower generation probabilities than equally common non-associated chains. Roughly uniform sequencing depth across donors was assumed in presence/absence analyses, although this assumption may not hold. In a later genetic analysis, a missense DCLRE1C variant was associated with V-gene and J-gene trimming of TCR beta chains, and the association was replicated in an independent cohort. When HLA alleles, especially DR and DQ, strongly co-occurred, TCR associations were difficult to assign to individual alleles. In vitro tests confirmed that three of the cytomegalovirus-associated TCR beta chains recognize cytomegalovirus antigens. Because HLA typing was missing for some donors at each locus, association tests included only the typed subset. A later analysis found that TCR association rates varied across HLA loci, with DRB1 alleles showing the most associated TCRs and HLA-C alleles the fewest. Immune exposure information for the cohort was limited to CMV serostatus. Some IMGT-functional V segments, including TRBV6-2 and TRBV6-3, could not be told apart with the 87-base-pair reads, so those segments were excluded. In this cohort, only TCR beta chains were sequenced, and detectable features were limited by the absence of alpha or paired-chain data. Most TCR sequences were seen in very few donors, while some public TCRs were found in many individuals. A total of 150 or so TCR beta chains were listed by the study as associated with cytomegalovirus. In a later analysis, several top co-occurrence clusters were reported to appear linked to parvovirus B19, influenza, CMV and Epstein-Barr virus. The classifier was reported to diagnose cytomegalovirus status with high specificity and sensitivity in both the original and validation cohorts. According to a later analysis, most CMV-associated TCR beta chains appeared to be HLA-restricted, and the HLA associations seemed to be driven largely by CMV exposure. Broadly in line with IMGT annotations, most TCR beta V segments showed up in productive rearrangements about 87% or about 30% of the time in an earlier analysis of some 590 of the donors. Correlated functional status among segregating V segments might be attributable to linkage disequilibrium, but an unknown experimental factor could not be ruled out. Compared with the roughly 720-donor mean, donors in an Asian-associated ancestry cluster had fewer N-insertions in productive TCRs, according to a later genetic analysis. The authors suggested that the approach could potentially be extended to other disease states and immunological phenotypes. Because counts were too low, approximately 15 rarely observed V segments, including chromosome 9 orphons, were excluded from the earlier analysis of around 590 of the donors. A further reported finding was that TCR beta sequences accurately predicted the HLA-A and HLA-B alleles for most subjects in the first cohort. A later analysis associated 15,000 to 20,000 TCR beta sequences with specific HLA alleles at a false discovery rate of 0.05.

Library construction relied on the immunoSEQ multiplex PCR assay. For the multiplex PCR, a mixture combining 60 forward primers for TCR Vbeta segments and 13 reverse primers for TCR Jbeta segments was used. A multiplex PCR assay on genomic DNA amplified the CDR3 region of rearranged TCR beta genes. Amplified TCR beta libraries were sequenced as 87-base-pair reads on the Illumina HiSeq System. As for the authors' bioinformatics: In a later analysis, roughly 80 million unique TCR beta chains were counted across the roughly 610 repertoires, and about 9.9 million of these chains were shared by at least two donors. A nearest-neighbor algorithm error-corrected the raw reads and collapsed the reads into unique sequences, merging closely related sequences to remove PCR and sequencing errors. Alignment of CDR3 sequences to IMGT reference sequences was used to assign V, D and J gene segments. For a sequence to be retained, a match of at least six nucleotides to both a V gene segment and a J gene segment was required. A rearrangement was called productive if the CDR3 had no stop codons and remained in frame with V and J, and every other rearrangement was called non-productive. Following IMGT convention, CDR3 was defined as the stretch from the second conserved V-encoded cysteine to the conserved J-encoded phenylalanine. The earlier analysis of roughly 590 of the donors excluded any sequence lacking an unambiguous match to a single V gene segment. In an earlier analysis of 587 of the donors, V segments were called functional above 56.7% productive rearrangements and were called segregating when the between-donor standard deviation exceeded 5%. To diagnose cytomegalovirus status from the catalog of TCR beta chain sequences, a statistical classification framework was built. A later analysis assigned V and J genes by comparing TCR nucleotide sequences with IMGT/GENE-DB human TR gene sequences. In a later analysis, CDR3 sequences and most-parsimonious VDJ recombination scenarios were assigned using the TCRdist pipeline. In a later analysis, every TCR beta chain was defined by the combination of its CDR3 amino acid sequence and its V-gene family, and reads without a unique V-gene family were dropped. To address suspected cross-contamination and a sequencing artifact, a later analysis removed approximately 600 highly shared, low-generation-probability nucleotide sequences. A later analysis calculated a clonal expansion index for each public chain from normalized within-repertoire ranks of inferred template counts. A later analysis computed generation probabilities with a VDJ recombination model fitted to out-of-frame rearrangements, and checked the results against IGoR. Hypergeometric tests were used in a later analysis to score TCR-TCR, TCR-HLA and TCR-CMV co-occurrence, with a repertoire-size bias correction applied to the TCR pairs. A later analysis estimated false discovery rates by permuting HLA or CMV assignments 20 times. In a later analysis, co-occurring TCRs were grouped using DBSCAN, and TCRdist sequence similarity was added for clustering within HLA-allele-positive subsets. For co-occurrence clustering, repertoires with fewer than 30,000 or more than 120,000 public chains were excluded, along with four to six repertoires with anomalous nucleotide sharing. The table comes from immuneACCESS by way of TCRdb, which keeps in-frame sequences with V and J called. Part of the clones is missing from these tables; in studies checked, under half for an unresolved V gene and the rest for unknown reasons. The V and J calls and clone size were taken over from that table, and D and trimming were inferred from the DNA. The sample's clone listing holds 130,000 or so clones. Of the sample, around 1.6% falls within the top ten clones.

The sample taken for sequencing was PBMCs. This clonotype was obtained from a man between 18 and 35 years old in good health and CMV-seronegative. The chain uses TRBV10-3 and TRBJ2-1; 12 bases in the middle match TRBD2. For the CDR3, the sequence is CAISGRIPTSGGNNEQFF. The DNA sequence is TGTGCCATCAGCGGGAGAATCCCGACTAGCGGGGGTAACAATGAGCAGTTCTTC.